This passage covers 17 T cell receptor beta chains from one sample sequenced in a study of cytotoxic CD8 clonotypes in ibrutinib-treated CLL. Clones were sequenced by immunoSEQ multiplex PCR, and TCRdb holds only the in-frame ones, with some missing. This sample yields approximately 200,000 clones, of which about 72% are seen a single time; roughly an eighth belongs to the top ten. The specimen was PBMCs, collected after 24 months of ibrutinib treatment. The receptors originated from a human donor with chronic lymphocytic leukemia.

The rearrangement uses TRBV7-2 and TRBJ2-1; D may be TRBD1 (6 bases). CDR3 length: 15 amino acids. Germline V gene sequence: CDR1 SGHTA, CDR2 FQGNSA. Trimming shortened V by 5 bases and J by 8 bases, and 19 bases separated the two germline ends. The CDR3 region is CASSSWDIGRYEQFF. In DNA, the CDR3 is TGTGCCAGCAGCAGCTGGGACATAGGGAGATATGAGCAGTTCTTC.

Only one count was recorded for this clone. The rearrangement joins TRBV6-1 to TRBJ2-3; D perhaps matches TRBD2 (5 bases). From germline, CDR1 is MNHNS and CDR2 SASEGT. Trimming took off 4 bases at V and 4 bases at J, with 9 bases between the two ends. The CDR3 runs 13 residues. The CDR3 spells CASSVTRADTQYF. The CDR3 nucleotides are TGTGCCAGCAGTGTAACGCGGGCAGATACGCAGTATTTT.

This chain connects TRBV7-9 to TRBJ2-7; 9 bases line up with TRBD2. The V segment lost 1 base and the J segment 3 bases; nucleotides outside the gene matches: 10. Germline V gene data show CDR1 as SEHNR and CDR2 as FQNEAQ (reference sequence). The CDR3 is made up of 17 amino acids. This CDR3 is CASSLGLSLAGVYEQYF. The CDR3 coding sequence is TGTGCCAGCAGCTTAGGACTGAGTTTAGCGGGAGTCTACGAGCAGTACTTC.

The chain carries TRBV4-3 and TRBJ2-1, with 10 positions matching TRBD2. Germline assignment: CDR1 LGHNA and CDR2 YSLEER. Trimming at V came to 0 bases and at J to 9 bases, leaving 5 bases not matched to a gene. CDR3 length: 15 amino acids. In nucleotides, the CDR3 is TGCGCCAGCAGCCAAGAGGCTAGCGGGAGTTCTGAGCAGTTCTTC. Amino acids: CASSQEASGSSEQFF.

The chain carries TRBV7-2 and TRBJ2-6; the D is unclear. Germline CDR1 and CDR2: SGHTA and FQGNSA. V lost 3 bases and J 0 bases, leaving 12 bases between the germline ends. The CDR3 runs to 17 residues. The CDR3 sequence: CASSLSDTSSGANVLTF. The CDR3 nucleotides read TGTGCCAGCAGCTTGTCTGATACGAGCTCTGGGGCCAACGTCCTGACTTTC.

The chain recombines TRBV7-2 with TRBJ2-3; 7 bases are shared with TRBD2. Germline CDR1 SGHTA, CDR2 FQGNSA. The CDR3 totals 14 residues. Trimming took 0 bases from V and 11 from J; bases not matched to a gene: 8. The CDR3 DNA reads TGTGCCAGCAGCTTAGCTCCTACTAGCGCCTTGCAGTATTTT. Translating it yields CASSLAPTSALQYF.

This clone was observed a handful of times. The chain couples TRBV6-5 to TRBJ2-2; 11 bases match TRBD2. V gave up 4 bases and J gave up 4 bases; unmatched junction bases: 5. The germline gives CDR1 MNHEY, CDR2 SVGAGI. This CDR3 contains 16 residues. CDR3 DNA: TGTGCCAGCAGTTCCCATACTAGCGGGGGCACCGGGGAGCTGTTTTTT. This sequence encodes CASSSHTSGGTGELFF.

J is TRBJ2-5 and V is TRBV10-2; TRBD2 matches at 10 bases. This CDR3 spans 17 amino acids. The germline gives CDR1 WSHSY, CDR2 SAAADI. V shed 6 bases, J shed 3 bases, and the junction held 13 bases outside the gene matches. The CDR3 DNA reads as TGCGCCAGCAGCACCCGCTCTAGCGGGAGAGCCGAAGAGACCCAGTACTTC. Protein: CASSTRSSGRAEETQYF.

This clone was counted a few times. The V and J genes are TRBV7-9 and TRBJ1-5; D is unresolved. The germline V gene has CDR1 SEHNR and CDR2 FQNEAQ (reference sequence). The CDR3 is 16 residues long. With 1 base removed from V and 0 bases from J, the gap between germline ends came to 10 bases. The CDR3 spells CASSLVTALSNQPQHF. In DNA, the CDR3 is TGTGCCAGCAGCTTAGTAACAGCCCTTAGCAATCAGCCCCAGCATTTT.

The V gene is TRBV18, the J gene TRBJ1-2; TRBD1 agrees at 7 bases. Unmatched junction bases numbered 4, after V lost 6 bases and J lost 3 bases. Germline V gives CDR1 KGHSH, CDR2 LQKENI. There are 13 residues in the CDR3. The CDR3 protein is CASSDDRDYGYTF. The CDR3 DNA follows: TGTGCCAGCTCGGATGACAGGGACTATGGCTACACCTTC.

The CDR3 sequence is CAINGQGVGNTIYF. DNA of the CDR3: TGTGCCATCAACGGACAGGGGGTTGGAAACACCATATATTTT. The chain employs TRBV10-3 and TRBJ1-3, with 10 positions matching TRBD1. The V and J ends lost 7 bases and 3 bases, in that order; junction bases with no gene match: 3. CDR3 length equals 14 residues. From germline, CDR1 is ENHRY and CDR2 SYGVKD.

The gene calls are TRBV5-4 and TRBJ2-7; no reliable D call. Per germline, CDR1 SGHNT and CDR2 YYREEE (reference sequence). This CDR3 comprises 18 residues. V was pared by 2 bases and J by 0 bases, with 21 bases between. The CDR3 nucleotides read TGTGCCAGCAGCTTTGGGTCATCAAGGCAGACTGTCTCCTACGAGCAGTACTTC. This gives the protein CASSFGSSRQTVSYEQYF.

The chain carries TRBV18 and TRBJ1-2, with a tentative D call TRBD1 (5 bases). V lost 3 bases and J lost 4, with 15 bases in between. Per germline, CDR1 KGHSH and CDR2 LQKENI. The CDR3 loop spans 15 amino acids. CDR3 sequence reads: CASSPRQNPFYGYTF. CDR3 coding DNA: TGTGCCAGCTCACCGAGACAGAACCCTTTCTATGGCTACACCTTC.

The genes are TRBV11-2 and TRBJ1-5; TRBD1 might be the D (6 bases). Trimming removed 1 base from V and 0 bases from J, with 7 bases in between. The CDR3 covers 15 residues. The V gene's germline CDR1 is SGHAT and CDR2 FQNNGV. The DNA for the CDR3 is TGTGCCAGCAGCTTAGGGGGGGCTAGCAATCAGCCCCAGCATTTT. The encoded protein is CASSLGGASNQPQHF.

Here the CDR3 reads CASSPPGIAGGPLKYF. The CDR3 DNA sequence: TGTGCCAGCTCACCACCAGGGATAGCGGGAGGGCCTCTGAAGTACTTC. The chain employs TRBV18 and TRBJ2-7; 11 bases map to TRBD2. The CDR3 has 16 residues. CDR1 KGHSH and CDR2 LQKENI come from the germline V gene. V shed 0 bases, J shed 11 bases, and the junction held 12 bases outside the gene matches.

CDR3 DNA sequence: TGTGCCAGCAGTGGGGGACAGGGCAGGAACACTGAAGCTTTCTTT. This encodes CASSGGQGRNTEAFF. The genes are TRBV2 and TRBJ1-1; 9 nucleotides align to TRBD1. The CDR3 spans 15 residues. Per the germline V gene, CDR1 is SNHLY and CDR2 is FYNNEI. Germline trimming cut 4 bases from V and 1 base from J; bases unmatched to any gene: 4.

V usage is TRBV7-8 and J usage is TRBJ2-1, with D possibly TRBD1 on 5 matching bases. Trimming stripped 0 bases from V and 5 bases from J, with 11 bases between. Germline V gives CDR1 SGHVS, CDR2 FQNEAQ. The CDR3 has 15 residues. This chain's CDR3 is CASSLAGPRDNEQFF. The CDR3 bases are TGTGCCAGCAGCTTAGCCGGGCCCAGGGACAATGAGCAGTTCTTC.